The present T cell receptor beta chain was sequenced within a study of Ad26.COV2.S vaccination and SARS-CoV-2 variants. Looking at the study overall: Intramuscularly, Ad26.COV2.S was given either once or twice, 56 days apart. Study observations and caveats: It is possible that the TCR breadth and depth analyses underestimated the total T cell responses. Breadth, reportedly substantial, characterized the spike-specific CD8+ and CD4+ T cell responses after vaccination.

Germline CDR1 is LGHNA and CDR2 is YSLEER. The CDR3 is made up of 17 amino acids. Trimming took off 4 bases at V and 4 bases at J, with 21 bases between the two ends. Notes on this clone: Antigen: not known.

Treatment here: 15 to 20 received Ad26.COV2.S at low or high dose, single or two shots; 5 received placebo; per-sample allocation not given. Sampling was done on day 63 after the first vaccine or placebo injection. It was Wuhan-strain SARS-CoV-2 spike that the Ad26 vaccine vector expressed. The data were produced by immunoSEQ multiplex PCR, yet TCRdb's version contains in-frame clones alone and is incomplete. Here the sample spans roughly 350,000 clones, 75% to 90% being singletons. The chain combines TRBV4-3 with TRBJ2-3, with D maybe TRBD1 (6 bases). The sample was peripheral blood, taken in a trial of Ad26.COV2.S vaccine versus placebo. This clonotype was sampled from a person aged 18-65 years who received the Ad26.COV2.S COVID-19 vaccine or a placebo. In nucleotides, the CDR3 is TGCGCCAGCAGCCCACTAACACAGGGCCTCTCCCCAGATACGCAGTATTTT. As protein: CASSPLTQGLSPDTQYF.